The 29 T cell receptor beta chains below all came from one sample that was sequenced in a study of blood T cells in healthy people across ages. Sample-barcoded 5' priming and a J-beta primer mix drove a second PCR of 7 to 11 cycles. TCRdb passed the 5' RACE reads through MiXCR, listing each CDR3 protein once. The top ten clones hold more than 6% of a sample with about 1,500,000 distinct CDR3 sequences, about 30% of them seen once. The sequenced sample consisted of blood. Receptors were obtained from a woman younger than 45 in good health.

The J gene is TRBJ2-2, the V gene TRBV3-1; D remains unclear. This CDR3 has 14 amino acids. The V and J ends lost 7 bases and 8 bases respectively, with 17 bases between them. Per germline, CDR1 LGHDT and CDR2 YNNKEL (reference sequence). The CDR3 DNA sequence: TGTGCCAGCAACACAAGACCTGCTGCAGGGGAGCTGTTTTTT. This gives the protein CASNTRPAAGELFF.

This clonotype came up a few times. The gene calls are TRBV20-1 and TRBJ2-7, with 16 positions matching TRBD2. This CDR3 spans 15 amino acids. CDR1 is DFQATT, CDR2 SNEGSKA, per germline (reference sequence). V was clipped by 6 bases and J by 7 bases; unmatched bases: 9. CDR3 in DNA: TGCAGTGCCCGCCGGGGACTAGCGGGGGGGGAAGAGCAGTACTTC. It specifies CSARRGLAGGEEQYF.

The chain links TRBV29-1 to TRBJ2-3, with D possibly matching TRBD1 (6 bases). The CDR3 runs to 16 residues. CDR1 is SQVTM, CDR2 ANQGSEA, per germline. V was clipped by 5 bases and J by 4 bases, with 22 bases between them. In nucleotides, the CDR3 is TGCAGCGTTTCTGACAGGTTTACTCCCTCGGCAGATACGCAGTATTTT. Its protein product is CSVSDRFTPSADTQYF.

As for this clonotype: One junction end does not reproduce the germline sequence, and a read error may be involved. This chain uses TRBV7-8 with TRBJ2-3, with 14 positions matching TRBD2. The length of the CDR3 is 19 residues. CDR1 is SGHVS, CDR2 FQNEAQ, per germline. CDR3 DNA sequence: TGTGCCAACAGCACCCCGGGACTAGCGGGAGTGAGTGGGACAGATACGCAGTATTTT. It specifies CANSTPGLAGVSGTDTQYF.

The chain couples TRBV5-1 to TRBJ1-2; a weak D match, TRBD1 (5 bases). Trimming stripped 5 bases from V and 5 bases from J, with 19 bases between. CDR3 size: 15 residues. Germline-derived CDR1 and CDR2 are SGHRS and YFSETQ. CDR3: CASRRADSWGYGYTF. Written as DNA, the CDR3 is TGCGCCAGCAGGCGAGCTGACAGCTGGGGTTATGGCTACACCTTC.

This clonotype was found a few times. The chain employs TRBV7-9 and TRBJ2-5, with 10 bases fitting TRBD1. J lost 5 bases, V lost 4 bases, and 10 bases had no gene match. Germline V gene sequence: CDR1 SEHNR, CDR2 FQNEAQ (reference sequence). The length of the CDR3 is 16 residues. This CDR3 is CASSSTGTGVVETQYF. The CDR3 DNA reads TGTGCCAGCAGCTCCACCGGGACAGGGGTCGTCGAGACCCAGTACTTC.

This chain links TRBV5-1 with TRBJ1-1, with 10 bases matching TRBD1. The CDR3 consists of 15 residues. CDR1 and CDR2 from the germline V gene are SGHRS and YFSETQ. The ends lost 3 bases at V and 5 bases at J; junction bases unmatched: 7. CDR3 in amino acids: CASSYGTGAYTEAFF. The CDR3 coding sequence is TGCGCCAGCAGCTACGGGACAGGGGCTTATACTGAAGCTTTCTTT.

This clonotype was recorded at least ten times. The V call is TRBV29-1, the J call TRBJ1-2, with 8 bases fitting TRBD1. Germline trimming cut 5 bases from V and 4 bases from J; bases unmatched to any gene: 3. The CDR3 sequence is 12 residues long. The V gene's germline CDR1 is SQVTM and CDR2 ANQGSEA. CDR3 in amino acids: CSVRDRSYGYTF. CDR3 nucleotide sequence: TGCAGCGTTCGGGACAGGAGCTATGGCTACACCTTC.

The chain carries TRBV7-2 and TRBJ2-2; TRBD2 matches 11 bases. After removal of 1 base from V and 6 bases from J, the junction contained 4 bases not matched to a gene. In germline, CDR1 is SGHTA, CDR2 FQGNSA. CDR3 length equals 16 residues. Here the CDR3 reads CASSLVLAGVSGELFF. For the CDR3, the DNA is TGTGCCAGCAGCTTAGTACTAGCGGGAGTCTCCGGGGAGCTGTTTTTT.

This clonotype was picked up a small number of times. The chain carries TRBV12-3 or TRBV12-4 and TRBJ2-3, with 7 bases identical to TRBD2. The length of the CDR3 is 14 residues. With 8 bases clipped from V and 3 bases from J, the junction kept 8 bases outside the gene matches. The CDR3 sequence is CASVGRGRTDTQYF. Here the CDR3 DNA reads TGTGCCAGCGTGGGGCGGGGGAGAACAGATACGCAGTATTTT.

The V gene is TRBV5-1, the J gene TRBJ2-7, with D perhaps being TRBD1 or TRBD2 (5 bases each). V was shortened by 4 bases and J by 0 bases, with 14 bases between the two germline ends. In germline, CDR1 is SGHRS, CDR2 YFSETQ. There are 15 residues in the CDR3. The CDR3 reads CASSPAGAFSYEQYF. The CDR3 DNA reads as TGCGCCAGCAGCCCGGCCGGGGCCTTCTCCTACGAGCAGTACTTC.

With regard to this clonotype: A read error may produce the germline difference seen at one junction end. The chain links TRBV3-1 to TRBJ2-1; D not resolved. Germline V gene data show CDR1 as LGHDT and CDR2 as YNNKEL (reference sequence). This CDR3 spans 13 amino acids. The CDR3 nucleotides read TGCGCCAGCAGCCATGGTCCCTCCAATGAGCAGTTCTTC. Translating it yields CASSHGPSNEQFF.

The chain uses TRBV6-1 and TRBJ1-2, with 12 bases identical to TRBD1. Germline lookup yields CDR1 MNHNS and CDR2 SASEGT. The CDR3 is made up of 17 amino acids. J gave up 5 bases and V 6 bases, and 13 bases lay outside the gene matches. The CDR3 reads CASRPPMGQGADYGYTF. The CDR3 DNA sequence: TGTGCCAGCAGACCACCAATGGGACAGGGGGCGGATTATGGCTACACCTTC.

The chain recombines TRBV24-1 with TRBJ2-7; D perhaps matches TRBD2 (5 bases). The CDR3 loop spans 15 amino acids. CDR1 and CDR2 (germline): KGHDR, SFDVKD. Trimming removed 3 bases from V and 7 bases from J, with 18 bases in between. CDR3 nucleotide sequence: TGTGCCACCAGTGATCCCGGGGAAACAATCAATGAGCAGTACTTC. Translating gives CATSDPGETINEQYF.

This clonotype appeared many times. This rearrangement joins TRBV20-1 to TRBJ2-7; D remains ambiguous. Between the trimmed V and J ends, which lost 0 bases and 3 bases, there was a span of 9 bases. Per germline, CDR1 DFQATT and CDR2 SNEGSKA (reference sequence). The CDR3 sequence is 13 residues long. The CDR3 sequence is CSARDGTFYEQYF. Here the CDR3 DNA reads TGCAGTGCTAGAGATGGTACATTCTACGAGCAGTACTTC.

This rearrangement joins TRBV24-1 to TRBJ2-5; 7 nucleotides match TRBD2. The V segment lost 8 bases and the J segment 11 bases; nucleotides outside the gene matches: 25. The CDR3 covers 17 residues. The germline V gene has CDR1 KGHDR and CDR2 SFDVKD. The CDR3 sequence is CATISPPRGSDPYDQYF. The CDR3, as DNA: TGTGCCACCATATCCCCGCCGCGGGGGAGCGATCCCTACGATCAGTACTTC.

This CDR3 reads CASSRRDKDSEQFF. The CDR3, as DNA: TGTGCCAGCAGCCGGCGAGACAAGGACAGTGAGCAGTTCTTC. The chain recombines TRBV7-2 with TRBJ2-1; D perhaps matches TRBD1 (6 bases). CDR1 SGHTA and CDR2 FQGNSA come from the germline V gene. There are 14 residues in the CDR3. V shed 5 bases and J shed 9 bases, with 17 bases lying between them.

As to this clonotype: The CDR3 does not end in the conserved phenylalanine or tryptophan, so this is likely a read error. This CDR3 reads CASRGPGVSYNEQFC. CDR3 sequence (DNA): TGTGCCAGCAGGGGACCCGGGGTCTCCTACAATGAGCAGTTCTGC. The rearrangement uses TRBV2 and TRBJ2-1, with D perhaps TRBD1 or TRBD2 (5 bases each). Trimming shortened V by 6 bases and J by 0 bases, and 12 bases separated the two germline ends. CDR3 length: 15 amino acids. Germline V gene lookup returns CDR1 SNHLY and CDR2 FYNNEI.

The chain couples TRBV6-1 to TRBJ2-3, with D maybe TRBD2 (6 bases). CDR3 length: 17 residues. The germline V gene encodes CDR1 MNHNS and CDR2 SASEGT. Trimming left V 0 bases short and J 2 bases short, with 15 bases between. CDR3 sequence: CASSEAAGGGSTDTQYF. In nucleotides, the CDR3 is TGTGCCAGCAGTGAAGCGGCCGGGGGAGGCTCCACAGATACGCAGTATTTT.

The chain uses TRBV6-2 or TRBV6-3 and TRBJ2-7, with D possibly TRBD2 on 6 matching bases. This CDR3 has 14 residues. V was shortened by 8 bases and J by 7 bases, with 21 bases between the two germline ends. Germline-derived CDR1 and CDR2 are MNHEY and SVGEGT. The CDR3 DNA follows: TGTGCCAGCGGAAGGGGAGGCAACTACAATGAGCAGTACTTC. Amino acid sequence: CASGRGGNYNEQYF.

The gene calls are TRBV9 and TRBJ1-1; 8 bases are shared with TRBD1. The V segment lost 4 bases and the J segment 4 bases; nucleotides outside the gene matches: 6. The CDR3 loop spans 14 amino acids. Germline assignment: CDR1 SGDLS and CDR2 YYNGEE. The CDR3 spells CASSTGGSGTEAFF. The CDR3 nucleotides are TGTGCCAGCAGCACAGGGGGTTCAGGCACTGAAGCTTTCTTT. The full variable domain, its missing parts supplied by reference TRBV9 and TRBJ1-1, is DSGVTQTPKHLITATGQRVTLRCSPRSGDLSVYWYQQSLDQGLQFLIQYYNGEERAKGNILERFSAQQFPDLHSELNLSSLELGDSALYFCASSTGGSGTEAFFGQGTRLTVV.

The J gene is TRBJ1-1, the V gene TRBV11-2; no reliable D call. Germline-derived CDR1 and CDR2 are SGHAT and FQNNGV. V lost 1 base, J lost 7 bases, and 13 bases lay in between. This CDR3 spans 14 amino acids. This CDR3 is CASSLGPGRREAFF. The DNA for the CDR3 is TGTGCCAGCAGCTTAGGGCCTGGACGTCGTGAAGCTTTCTTT.

This clonotype was counted a few times. The chain employs TRBV5-1 and TRBJ1-5; TRBD1 agrees at 10 bases. Germline V gives CDR1 SGHRS, CDR2 YFSETQ. With V trimmed by 3 bases and J by 7 bases, 10 bases remained unmatched. This CDR3 is 16 amino acids long. CDR3 in DNA: TGCGCCAGCAGCTCCTCCGGGACAGGGGTAGGACAGCCCCAGCATTTT. Translation: CASSSSGTGVGQPQHF.

This clonotype came up many times. This rearrangement joins TRBV7-7 to TRBJ2-7, with 7 positions matching TRBD1. Losses at the gene ends were 5 bases for V and 2 bases for J; bases not matched to a gene: 9. Germline V gene data show CDR1 as SSHAT and CDR2 as FNYEAQ (reference sequence). The CDR3 is 15 residues long. This CDR3 is CASSLPGTVPYEQYF. DNA for the CDR3: TGTGCCAGCAGCCTACCAGGGACAGTACCCTACGAGCAGTACTTC. The complete variable domain, with remaining parts taken from reference TRBV7-7 and TRBJ2-7, reads GAGVSQSPRYKVTKRGQDVTLRCDPISSHATLYWYQQALGQGPEFLTYFNYEAQPDKSGLPSDRFSAERPEGSISTLTIQRTEQRDSAMYRCASSLPGTVPYEQYFGPGTRLTVT.

The rearrangement joins TRBV28 to TRBJ1-1; no clear D. CDR1 and CDR2 from the germline V gene are MDHEN and SYDVKM. V lost 8 bases and J lost 7, with 23 bases in between. The CDR3 is 15 amino acids. CDR3: CASLPSGSARGEAFF. CDR3 nucleotides: TGTGCCAGCCTTCCCAGTGGGTCAGCCCGGGGTGAAGCTTTCTTT.

This clonotype was observed a few times. The V call is TRBV6-2 or TRBV6-3, the J call TRBJ1-1; perhaps TRBD1 as D (5 bases). The CDR3 runs to 15 residues. CDR1 and CDR2 from the germline V gene are MNHEY and SVGEGT. With 0 bases removed from V and 4 bases from J, the gap between germline ends came to 12 bases. The CDR3 nucleotides are TGTGCCAGCAGTTACTCCGGTAGGGGTGGCACTGAAGCTTTCTTT. This gives the protein CASSYSGRGGTEAFF.

This clonotype was picked up a small number of times. This sequence joins TRBV7-2 and TRBJ1-4; perhaps TRBD1 as D (5 bases). Trimming pared 4 bases from V and 8 bases from J, leaving 11 bases between. The CDR3 consists of 13 residues. Germline V gives CDR1 SGHTA, CDR2 FQGNSA. The CDR3 DNA reads TGTGCCAGCAGCTCTGCGGGACGGGAAAAACTGTTTTTT. Translation: CASSSAGREKLFF.

This clonotype was detected many times. The rearrangement uses TRBV28 and TRBJ2-2; TRBD1 matches 8 bases. The germline gives CDR1 MDHEN, CDR2 SYDVKM. J was trimmed by 2 bases and V by 6 bases; bases with no gene match: 5. This CDR3 is built from 15 residues. The CDR3 sequence: CASRTTGANTGELFF. The CDR3 bases are TGTGCCAGCAGAACGACAGGGGCAAACACCGGGGAGCTGTTTTTT.

The V gene is TRBV27, the J gene TRBJ2-5, with D possibly being TRBD1 or TRBD2 (5 bases each). CDR1 and CDR2 from the germline V gene are MNHEY and SMNVEV (reference sequence). Trimming stripped 4 bases from V and 1 base from J, with 10 bases between. The CDR3 runs to 14 residues. CDR3 sequence: CASSYGGFQETQYF. Written as DNA, the CDR3 is TGTGCCAGCAGTTATGGGGGATTCCAAGAGACCCAGTACTTC.